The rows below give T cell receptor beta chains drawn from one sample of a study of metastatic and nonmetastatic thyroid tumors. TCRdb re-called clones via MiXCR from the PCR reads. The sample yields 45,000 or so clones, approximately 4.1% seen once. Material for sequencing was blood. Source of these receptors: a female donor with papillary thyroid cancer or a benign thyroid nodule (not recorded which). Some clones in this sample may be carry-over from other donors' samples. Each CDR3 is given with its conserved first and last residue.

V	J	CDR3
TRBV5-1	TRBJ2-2	CASSLTYGQLAGYTGELFF
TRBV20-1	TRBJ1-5	CSASDPTDGNQPQHF
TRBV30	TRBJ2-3	CAWSLSGTRARDTQYF
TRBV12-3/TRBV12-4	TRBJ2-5	CASSPLRTGPETQYF
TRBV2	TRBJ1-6	CASTQRSSYNSPLHF
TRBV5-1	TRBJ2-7	CASSLETSGRIFPHEQYF
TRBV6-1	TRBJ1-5	CASWGDSYSNQPQHF
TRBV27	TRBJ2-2	CASIPRRAYTGELFF
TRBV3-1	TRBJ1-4	CASSHRVDRLVF
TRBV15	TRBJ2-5	CATSRSRVGETQYF
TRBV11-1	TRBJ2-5	CASSLGQGGETQYF
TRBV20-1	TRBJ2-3	CSASGPSGRRRVTDTQYF
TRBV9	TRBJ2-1	CASSVVGGFEQFF
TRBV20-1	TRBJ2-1	CSARKDTAEQFF
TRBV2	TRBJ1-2	CASSWPWGSYGYTF
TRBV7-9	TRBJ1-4	CASSSWPRQPGEKLFF
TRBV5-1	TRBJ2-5	CASSLAWTGRETQYF
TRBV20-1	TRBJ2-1	CSAGDTQRGNEQFF
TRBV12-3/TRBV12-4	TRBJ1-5	CASSSSGGPNQPQHF
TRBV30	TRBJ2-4	CAWSVAGGIQYF
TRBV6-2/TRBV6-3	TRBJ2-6	CASNMGQVGGANVLTF
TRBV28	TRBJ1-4	CASRGGGEKLFF
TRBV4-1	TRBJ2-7	CASSQDAISLAAYEQYF
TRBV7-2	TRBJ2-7	CASSPVSVATSHEQYF
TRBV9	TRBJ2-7	CASSPQGQGAYEQYF
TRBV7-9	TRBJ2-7	CASSLDNPGHIPLKSF
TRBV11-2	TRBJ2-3	CASSWGTGLNTDTQYF
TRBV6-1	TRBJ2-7	CASSPWPRGSYEQYF
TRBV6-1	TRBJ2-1	CASSEAGGSYNEQFF
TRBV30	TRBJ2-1	CAWTWTGNYLSYNEQFF
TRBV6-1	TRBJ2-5	CARRQSTQETQYF
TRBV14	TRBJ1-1	CASSHLRQAEAFF
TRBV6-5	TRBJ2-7	CASSYEASGGGYEQYF